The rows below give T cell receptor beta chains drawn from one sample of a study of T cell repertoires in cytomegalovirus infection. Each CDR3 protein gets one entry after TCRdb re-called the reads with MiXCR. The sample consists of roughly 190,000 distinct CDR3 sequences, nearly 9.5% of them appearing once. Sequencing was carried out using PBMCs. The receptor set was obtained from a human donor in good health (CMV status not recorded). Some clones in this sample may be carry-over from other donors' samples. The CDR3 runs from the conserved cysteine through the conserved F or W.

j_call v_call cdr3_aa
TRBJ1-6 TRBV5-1 CASSLVGDSSSYNSPLHF
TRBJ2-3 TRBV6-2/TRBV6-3 CASSYSSRTSGGVSDTQYF
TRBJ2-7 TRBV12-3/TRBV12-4 CASRSNYEQYF
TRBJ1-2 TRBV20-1 CSARDTTNYGYTF
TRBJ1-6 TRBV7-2 CASSSNRGANSPLHF
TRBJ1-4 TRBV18 CASSPVNSANEKLFF
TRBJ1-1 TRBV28 CASTEGGPNTEAFF
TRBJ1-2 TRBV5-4 CASSPDSTYNGYTF
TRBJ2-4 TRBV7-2 CASSSSRAGDIQYF
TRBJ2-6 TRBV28 CASPHRGGFCSGANVLTF
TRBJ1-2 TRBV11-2 CASSLVAGVDGYTF
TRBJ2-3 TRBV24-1 CATSDLGSTGQGDTQYF
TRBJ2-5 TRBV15 CATSSWTSQETQYF
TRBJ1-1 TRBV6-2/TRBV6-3 CASSYAGGVSEAFF
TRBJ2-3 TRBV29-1 CSVEASGHTDTQYF
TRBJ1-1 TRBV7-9 CASSGDGLKAFF